This passage covers 32 T cell receptor beta chains from one sample sequenced in a study of CD8+CD57+ T cells in acquired aplastic anemia. Profiling of TCR beta VDJ combinations and CDR3 sequences used genomic DNA as template. TCRdb recomputed calls from the reads with MiXCR, one row per CDR3 protein. The repertoire holds 130,000 or so distinct CDR3 sequences, with about 40% as singletons. By flow cytometry, patients selected for sequencing had shown an expansion of CD8+CD57+ cells. The specimen sequenced was sorted CD4+, CD8+, or CD8+CD57+ T cells (not recorded which) from PBMCs. Receptors originate from a human donor with aplastic anemia.

In its sample, this clonotype was seen many times. The V call is TRBV27, the J call TRBJ2-7; D call uncertain. The germline V gene encodes CDR1 MNHEY and CDR2 SMNVEV (reference sequence). The CDR3 length is 14 residues. V lost 0 bases to trimming and J lost 3 bases, with 9 bases between them. The CDR3 is CASSLSMGSYEQYF. CDR3 DNA sequence: TGTGCCAGCAGTTTATCGATGGGAAGCTACGAGCAGTACTTC.

This clonotype has at least ten counts. The chain is built from TRBV24-1 and TRBJ2-2, with 9 bases aligning to TRBD1. The CDR3 has 17 amino acids. Germline CDR1 reads KGHDR; CDR2 reads SFDVKD. V lost 5 bases and J lost 2; bases outside the gene matches: 8. The DNA of the CDR3 is TGTGCCACCAGTGTCAACCGGGACAGGGCTAACACCGGGGAGCTGTTTTTT. Residues: CATSVNRDRANTGELFF.

The chain is built from TRBV30 and TRBJ2-3; 16 bases line up with TRBD2. V lost 0 bases to trimming and J lost 5 bases; unmatched junction nucleotides: 5. Germline assignment: CDR1 GTSNPN and CDR2 SVGIG (reference sequence). This CDR3 is built from 17 residues. CDR3 in amino acids: CAWSVGTSGGAGDTQYF. The CDR3, as DNA: TGTGCCTGGAGTGTCGGGACTAGCGGGGGGGCCGGAGATACGCAGTATTTT. The full variable domain, completed using reference TRBV30 and TRBJ2-3, is SQTIHQWPATLVQPVGSPLSLECTVEGTSNPNLYWYRQAAGRGLQLLFYSVGIGQISSEVPQNLSASRPQDRQFILSSKKLLLSDSGFYLCAWSVGTSGGAGDTQYFGPGTRLTVL.

The chain combines TRBV5-6 with TRBJ1-2, with no clear D. In germline, CDR1 is SGHDT, CDR2 YYEEEE. Trimming pared 3 bases from V and 8 bases from J, leaving 8 bases between. There are 11 residues in the CDR3. CDR3 nucleotides: TGTGCCAGCAGCTCGAAGTTGGGCTACACCTTC. As protein: CASSSKLGYTF.

V gene TRBV10-3 combines with J gene TRBJ2-3; D is ambiguous. Germline CDR1 and CDR2: ENHRY and SYGVKD. CDR3 length: 12 amino acids. The V gene lost 3 bases and the J gene lost 6 bases, with 7 bases spanning the gap. The CDR3: CAISELGDTQYF. The CDR3 DNA reads TGTGCCATCAGTGAACTGGGCGATACGCAGTATTTT.

This clonotype appeared many times. V gene TRBV20-1 combines with J gene TRBJ1-3, with D hard to call. Deletions cut 0 bases from V and 4 bases from J, with 16 bases between. The CDR3 extends over 16 amino acids. The germline CDR1 and CDR2 sequences are DFQATT and SNEGSKA (reference sequence). The CDR3: CSARDNAAAYGNTIYF. The CDR3 DNA follows: TGCAGTGCTAGAGATAACGCCGCAGCGTACGGAAACACCATATATTTT.

This chain links TRBV19 with TRBJ1-6; no reliable D call. With 3 bases removed from V and 9 bases from J, the gap between germline ends came to 18 bases. The CDR3 has 16 amino acids. CDR1 is LNHDA, CDR2 SQIVND, per germline (reference sequence). CDR3 sequence: CASSMSQYDGRSPLHF. CDR3 sequence (DNA): TGTGCCAGTAGTATGAGCCAGTACGATGGGCGTTCACCCCTCCACTTT.

The gene calls are TRBV19 and TRBJ1-4; 8 bases line up with TRBD1. This CDR3 spans 13 amino acids. The V gene end was trimmed by 7 bases and the J gene end by 6 bases; junction bases not matched to a gene: 4. In germline, CDR1 is LNHDA, CDR2 SQIVND (reference sequence). The CDR3 loop is CASTGQGYEKLFF. The CDR3 bases are TGTGCCAGTACAGGACAGGGCTATGAAAAACTGTTTTTT. The variable domain in full, with the rest retrieved from reference TRBV19 and TRBJ1-4, is DGGITQSPKYLFRKEGQNVTLSCEQNLNHDAMYWYRQDPGQGLRLIYYSQIVNDFQKGDIAEGYSVSREKKESFPLTVTSAQKNPTAFYLCASTGQGYEKLFFGSGTQLSVL.

As to this clonotype: Possible read error: a much larger clone is one base away. The chain recombines TRBV3-1 with TRBJ2-5, with 9 positions matching TRBD2. The CDR3 loop spans 16 amino acids. Germline V gives CDR1 LGHDT, CDR2 YNNKEL (reference sequence). The junction had 16 bases not matched to a gene; V was cut back by 7 bases and J by 7 bases. The CDR3 bases are TGTGCCAGCAACCTCCGAGGGAGCGGGGGGCCCAGGACCCAGTACTTC. It translates to CASNLRGSGGPRTQYF.

V gene TRBV24-1 combines with J gene TRBJ2-6, with 9 bases matching TRBD1. Germline CDR1 and CDR2: KGHDR and SFDVKD. Germline trimming cut 8 bases from V and 5 bases from J; bases unmatched to any gene: 33. The CDR3 covers 24 residues. As DNA, the CDR3 is TGTGCCACCAAACTCACGGAGATCGGGGCCCAAATCGGACAGGGGTACTTCAGGGCCAACGTCCTGACTTTC. It translates to CATKLTEIGAQIGQGYFRANVLTF.

The table lists this clonotype with many counts. The J gene is TRBJ2-5, the V gene TRBV2; TRBD2 matches 12 bases. V lost 2 bases and J lost 7; bases outside the gene matches: 8. CDR1 is SNHLY and CDR2 is FYNNEI in the germline V gene. The CDR3 is 16 residues long. The CDR3 here is CASSERASGGAGTQYF. The CDR3 DNA is TGTGCCAGCAGTGAACGGGCTAGCGGGGGGGCCGGGACCCAGTACTTC.

This sequence joins TRBV28 and TRBJ1-2; 8 bases line up with TRBD1. Losses at the gene ends were 2 bases for V and 8 bases for J; bases not matched to a gene: 10. The CDR3 has 15 residues. CDR1 is MDHEN and CDR2 is SYDVKM in the germline V gene. CDR3 in DNA: TGTGCCAGCAGTTTACCCGACAGGGGTCGACGAGGCTACACCTTC. Translating it yields CASSLPDRGRRGYTF.

The sample holds many counts of this clonotype. The chain has TRBV5-6 and TRBJ1-6; possibly TRBD1 for D (6 bases). Germline CDR1 SGHDT, CDR2 YYEEEE. This CDR3 comprises 16 residues. V was shortened by 4 bases and J by 7 bases, with 18 bases between the two germline ends. CDR3 loop: CASSRPDGGWNSPLHF. The DNA for the CDR3 is TGTGCCAGCAGCCGACCCGACGGGGGCTGGAATTCACCCCTCCACTTT.

This clonotype occurred a few times. This chain connects TRBV18 to TRBJ2-3; 11 positions agree with TRBD2. CDR1 and CDR2 from the germline V gene are KGHSH and LQKENI. V shed 2 bases, J shed 3 bases, and the junction held 4 bases outside the gene matches. The CDR3 contains 16 residues. Here the CDR3 reads CASSPALAGVTDTQYF. In nucleotides, the CDR3 is TGTGCCAGCTCACCAGCACTAGCGGGGGTAACAGATACGCAGTATTTT.

At least ten counts were recorded for this clonotype. This CDR3 is CSAKRGLNTEAFF. DNA for the CDR3: TGCAGTGCTAAGAGGGGCTTGAACACTGAAGCTTTCTTT. The chain has TRBV20-1 and TRBJ1-1; TRBD1 is a possible D gene (5 bases). Germline CDR1 is DFQATT and CDR2 is SNEGSKA (reference sequence). Trimming shortened V by 4 bases and J by 0 bases, and 9 bases separated the two germline ends. The CDR3 loop spans 13 amino acids.

The CDR3 loop reads CASMGGAYNEQFF. DNA of the CDR3: TGTGCCAGTATGGGGGGGGCCTACAATGAGCAGTTCTTC. The chain uses TRBV19 and TRBJ2-1; 7 nucleotides line up with TRBD2. Germline V lookup: CDR1 LNHDA, CDR2 SQIVND (reference sequence). The CDR3 runs 13 residues. Trimming removed 7 bases from V and 2 bases from J; junction bases left unmatched: 2.

This clonotype was detected many times. This rearrangement joins TRBV3-1 to TRBJ2-7; D ambiguous. Germline CDR1 is LGHDT and CDR2 is YNNKEL (reference sequence). CDR3 length: 14 residues. V was cut by 1 base and J by 1 base, with 8 bases left in between. CDR3 DNA: TGTGCCAGCAGCCAAGCTAGGGAATCCTACGAGCAGTACTTC. This sequence encodes CASSQARESYEQYF.

The chain joins TRBV7-3 to TRBJ2-2, with 8 bases matching TRBD1. Unmatched junction bases numbered 10, after V lost 5 bases and J lost 2 bases. The CDR3 runs to 17 residues. The germline V gene has CDR1 SGHTA and CDR2 FQGTGA. This CDR3 reads CASSPTAGGPNTGELFF. In DNA form, the CDR3 reads TGTGCCAGCAGCCCTACTGCAGGGGGCCCTAACACCGGGGAGCTGTTTTTT.

Ten or more counts support this clonotype. The chain couples TRBV29-1 to TRBJ1-1, with TRBD1 identical over 8 bases. The CDR3 sequence is 14 residues long. V dropped 7 bases and J dropped 4; count of bases not matched to a gene: 11. Germline CDR1 is SQVTM and CDR2 is ANQGSEA. DNA of the CDR3: TGCAGCGGGGAAACGCAGGGGGCTGGCACTGAAGCTTTCTTT. Residues: CSGETQGAGTEAFF. Full variable domain (outside the CDR3, taken from reference TRBV29-1 and TRBJ1-1): SAVISQKPSRDICQRGTSLTIQCQVDSQVTMMFWYRQQPGQSLTLIATANQGSEATYESGFVIDKFPISRPNLTFSTLTVSNMSPEDSSIYLCSGETQGAGTEAFFGQGTRLTVV.

The table lists this clonotype with a count of one. This chain uses TRBV7-9 with TRBJ2-3; D is perhaps TRBD1 (5 bases). The CDR3 is 12 amino acids. Germline V gives CDR1 SEHNR, CDR2 FQNEAQ (reference sequence). Trimming stripped 1 base from V and 6 bases from J, with 5 bases between. CDR3 nucleotides: TGTGCCAGCAGCTTAGACAGGGATACGCAGTATTTT. Its protein product is CASSLDRDTQYF.

This clonotype appeared many times. The chain has TRBV5-1 and TRBJ1-6; TRBD1 might be the D (5 bases). The CDR3 length is 17 residues. Germline CDR1 and CDR2: SGHRS and YFSETQ. V lost 3 bases to trimming and J lost 9 bases, with 22 bases between them. CDR3 sequence reads: CASSSSGDGQTLSPLHF. Here the CDR3 DNA reads TGCGCCAGCAGCTCTAGCGGGGACGGACAAACCCTTTCACCCCTCCACTTT.

This rearrangement joins TRBV5-1 to TRBJ1-6; the D gene is possibly TRBD1 (5 bases). V was cut by 3 bases and J by 9 bases, with 16 bases left in between. Germline CDR1 is SGHRS and CDR2 is YFSETQ. This CDR3 comprises 15 residues. This chain's CDR3 is CASSSYVSGGSPLHF. The CDR3 coding sequence is TGCGCCAGCAGCTCCTACGTTAGCGGGGGTTCACCCCTCCACTTT.

At least ten counts were recorded for this clonotype. The CDR3 DNA reads as TGTGCCAGCAGTGCCCTTCTCGGCTACACCTTC. Residues: CASSALLGYTF. The chain recombines TRBV6-1 with TRBJ1-2; no clear D. The CDR3 is made up of 11 amino acids. Trimming took off 4 bases at V and 8 bases at J, with 8 bases between the two ends. Germline V gives CDR1 MNHNS, CDR2 SASEGT.

The sample holds one count of this clonotype. This chain links TRBV25-1 with TRBJ2-2; D might be TRBD2 (6 bases). The CDR3 is made up of 16 amino acids. Trimming shortened V by 4 bases and J by 0 bases, and 12 bases separated the two germline ends. Germline lookup yields CDR1 MGHDK and CDR2 SYGVNS. DNA of the CDR3: TGTGCCAGCAGTGTTAGGGGCGGGGCGAACACCGGGGAGCTGTTTTTT. Protein sequence: CASSVRGGANTGELFF.

Ten or more counts support this clonotype. This chain uses TRBV20-1 with TRBJ1-5, with 10 bases identical to TRBD1. The CDR3 covers 15 residues. Germline V gene sequence: CDR1 DFQATT, CDR2 SNEGSKA (reference sequence). V lost 6 bases, J lost 6 bases, and 11 bases stayed unmatched. This CDR3 is CSATFGQGVGQPQHF. DNA for the CDR3: TGCAGTGCCACATTCGGACAGGGGGTGGGTCAGCCCCAGCATTTT.

For this clonotype: This clone may be a read error of a much larger clone one base away. Here the CDR3 omits its conserved ending phenylalanine or tryptophan, so a read error is the likely source. The rearrangement links TRBV4-3 to TRBJ1-3; D is possibly TRBD1 (5 bases). Germline-derived CDR1 and CDR2 are LGHNA and YSLEER. With 0 bases removed from V and 4 bases from J, the gap between germline ends came to 10 bases. The CDR3 has 15 amino acids. The CDR3: CASSQDGTKGNTIYL. The DNA for the CDR3 is TGCGCCAGCAGCCAAGACGGGACGAAAGGAAACACCATATATCTT.

This chain joins TRBV19 and TRBJ1-5; D unresolved. The CDR3 length is 15 residues. Germline V lookup: CDR1 LNHDA, CDR2 SQIVND (reference sequence). Deletions cut 3 bases from V and 10 bases from J, with 19 bases between. Here the CDR3 DNA reads TGTGCCAGTAGTATGGGCGGAGGTTATGATCGTCCCCAGCATTTT. Protein sequence: CASSMGGGYDRPQHF. Full variable domain (remainder filled in from reference TRBV19 and TRBJ1-5): DGGITQSPKYLFRKEGQNVTLSCEQNLNHDAMYWYRQDPGQGLRLIYYSQIVNDFQKGDIAEGYSVSREKKESFPLTVTSAQKNPTAFYLCASSMGGGYDRPQHFGDGTRLSIL.

The V and J genes are TRBV19 and TRBJ1-3; D not certain. Looked up from germline, CDR1 is LNHDA and CDR2 is SQIVND (reference sequence). The CDR3 consists of 15 residues. Trimming left V 5 bases short and J 7 bases short, with 18 bases between. The CDR3 DNA is TGTGCCAGTAGTGCAAGATCGACACGAGTGAACACCATATATTTT. Its protein is CASSARSTRVNTIYF.

This clonotype came up many times. The chain links TRBV29-1 to TRBJ1-1, with TRBD1 as a possible D gene (6 bases). Looked up from germline, CDR1 is SQVTM and CDR2 is ANQGSEA. The CDR3 extends over 14 amino acids. The V end was cut by 6 bases, the J end by 4 bases, with 18 bases between. This CDR3 reads CSVAPRGVGTEAFF. In DNA form, the CDR3 reads TGCAGCGTCGCCCCCAGGGGAGTTGGCACTGAAGCTTTCTTT.

The chain is built from TRBV10-3 and TRBJ2-7; 9 bases map to TRBD1. The V segment lost 10 bases and the J segment 4 bases; nucleotides outside the gene matches: 5. Germline V gene sequence: CDR1 ENHRY, CDR2 SYGVKD. The CDR3 is made up of 12 amino acids. The CDR3, as DNA: TGTGCCACCGGACAGGGGCCTTACGAGCAGTACTTC. Protein: CATGQGPYEQYF.

As to this clonotype: This may arise from a read error, as a much more abundant clone is one base away. The chain carries TRBV5-1 and TRBJ1-3; TRBD1 aligns across 11 bases. Germline CDR1 and CDR2: SGHRS and YFSETQ. The CDR3 is made up of 17 amino acids. This CDR3 is CASSSRTGGLSGSTIYF. The CDR3 region has the DNA TGCGCCAGCAGCTCAAGGACAGGGGGCCTCTCTGGAAGCACCATATATTTT.

The gene calls are TRBV28 and TRBJ1-6, with D possibly matching TRBD1 (5 bases). The CDR3 contains 18 residues. Germline V gene sequence: CDR1 MDHEN, CDR2 SYDVKM. Trimming cost V 3 bases and J 5 bases, with 20 bases left between them. The CDR3 is CASSFPASRTGDNSPLHF. The CDR3 nucleotides read TGTGCCAGCAGTTTCCCCGCCAGCCGGACGGGGGATAATTCACCCCTCCACTTT. Complete variable domain (other parts from reference TRBV28 and TRBJ1-6): DVKVTQSSRYLVKRTGEKVFLECVQDMDHENMFWYRQDPGLGLRLIYFSYDVKMKEKGDIPEGYSVSREKKERFSLILESASTNQTSMYLCASSFPASRTGDNSPLHFGNGTRLTVT.